What follows describes a single T cell receptor (beta chain). Its antigen remains unidentified. Using immunoSEQ multiplex PCR, the repertoire was profiled, and TCRdb retains in-frame clones only, with some absent. The sample gives under 80,000 clones, roughly 90% of which show up once; 0.95% to 1.5% is in the top ten. Between the trimmed V and J ends, which lost 6 bases and 4 bases, there was a span of 18 bases. Germline-derived CDR1 and CDR2 are MDHEN and SYDVKM. This CDR3 contains 16 residues. These data come from a study of cytomegalovirus exposure and HLA in healthy donors. General study results and limits: Overall, approximately 150 TCR beta chains were annotated as cytomegalovirus-associated. While the bulk of TCR sequences proved rare, some public TCRs turned up in many donors. The classifier reportedly diagnosed cytomegalovirus status with high sensitivity and specificity.

The sequence was collected from a woman younger than 30 in good health and CMV-seronegative. J is TRBJ2-2 and V is TRBV28; D possibly corresponds to TRBD1 (5 bases). Sequencing used PBMCs. The CDR3 bases are TGTGCCAGCAGAACCCGTCCTGATGGGGCCACCGGGGAGCTGTTTTTT. Protein product: CASRTRPDGATGELFF.